What follows is one TCR beta chain and its context. Its antigen is currently unknown. The CDR3 runs to 15 residues. V lost 0 bases, J lost 2 bases, and 11 bases lay in between. Germline CDR1 and CDR2: PRHDT and FYEKMQ (reference sequence). Clones were read by immunoSEQ multiplex PCR, and TCRdb kept only the in-frame ones, dropping some. This table holds around 30,000 clones, 75% to 85% found once. Following autologous stem cell transplantation, relapse occurred in every patient, and exposure to brentuximab vedotin varied. The sample belongs to a study of PD-1 blockade in classical Hodgkin lymphoma. Whole-study results and caveats: A reduction in baseline TCR diversity was reportedly seen in newly diagnosed patients relative to healthy donors. CD4+ TCR diversity climbed significantly by C4D1, unlike CD8+ TCR diversity.

This TCR came from a human donor with classical Hodgkin lymphoma. This chain connects TRBV13 to TRBJ2-7; D uncertain. The sample consisted of peripheral blood mononuclear cells (PBMCs), taken at baseline. The CDR3, as DNA: TGTGCCAGCAGCTTAGGAGCATCGAATACCTACGAGCAGTACTTC. It codes for CASSLGASNTYEQYF. Looking up the rest from reference TRBV13 and TRBJ2-7 gives the full variable domain: AAGVIQSPRHLIKEKRETATLKCYPIPRHDTVYWYQQGPGQDPQFLISFYEKMQSDKGSIPDRFSAQQFSDYHSELNMSSLELGDSALYFCASSLGASNTYEQYFGPGTRLTVT.